This T cell receptor beta chain derives from a study of identical twins. The V gene lost 5 bases and the J gene lost 3 bases, with 20 bases spanning the gap. CDR3 size: 16 residues. The germline gives CDR1 SGHAT, CDR2 FQNNGV. Whole-study results and caveats: Models underestimated TCR alpha sharing (out-of-frame) in monozygotic twins.

With respect to this clonotype: Its specificity is not known.

Each CDR3 protein gets one entry after TCRdb re-called the 5' RACE reads with MiXCR. Found here are 700,000 to 950,000 distinct CDR3 sequences, about 12% of them singletons; the top ten hold around 1.5%. The data also belong to a second study, concerning yellow fever vaccine responses in identical twins.

The chain uses TRBV11-2 and TRBJ2-7, with D tentatively TRBD2 (6 bases). The TCR sequence derives from a woman in her late teens or twenties in good health. The sample consisted of PBMCs. As DNA, the CDR3 is TGTGCCAGCAGCCCCGGTCGTGGGAGGTCCGACTACGAGCAGTACGTC. Translating it yields CASSPGRGRSDYEQYV.